This entry concerns a single T cell receptor beta chain. Antigen specificity is unknown. The junction shows a germline mismatch at one end, possibly a read error. The data stem from a study of post-analysis software for immune sequencing data. Looking at the study overall: Courses of disease covered relapsing-remitting, secondary progressive and progressive-relapsing multiple sclerosis.

Study-wide points: Patients showed TRBV5-6, TRBV5-1 and TRBV20-1 among four to six TRBV segments more frequent than in controls. People with multiple sclerosis had a significantly lower normalized Chao1 diversity than controls did. Under the F measure, samples that were prepared in one batch clustered strongly together.

This CDR3 comprises 14 residues. The germline V gene encodes CDR1 DFQATT and CDR2 SNEGSKA (reference sequence). Unique molecular identifiers were carried by the TCR beta cDNA libraries. Roughly 450,000 cDNA molecules were recovered from an input of about 0.95 to 11 million T cells. TCRdb processed the PCR reads anew with MiXCR; each CDR3 protein has one entry. The data contain around 710,000 distinct CDR3 sequences, 46% of them seen just once; the ten biggest clones take up 4.9%. This TCR came from a girl aged 5-17 years with multiple sclerosis. The genes are TRBV20-1 and TRBJ2-1, with TRBD2 matching 12 bases. Specimen: blood. CDR3 coding DNA: TGCAGAGCTAGGCTAGCGGGAGGGAACAATGAGCAGTTCTTC. This translates into CRARLAGGNNEQFF.